These T cell receptor beta chains were read from a single sample in a study of blood T cell repertoires in COVID-19. The table came from immunoSEQ multiplex PCR; TCRdb's copy has only in-frame clones and leaves some out. Of 400,000 or so clones listed, about 87% are singletons. Sequences were obtained from peripheral blood. These receptors originate from a human donor in a cohort sampled during active COVID-19. Each CDR3 is given with its conserved first and last residue. D genes are given only for firm matches. The size entry is marked missing in some rows and otherwise reads once, few, many or a size class.

CDR3aa	CDR3nt	abundance	d_gene	v_gene	j_gene
CASSTGQGRSYTF	TGTGCCAGCAGCACCGGACAGGGTAGGAGCTACACCTTC	.	TRBD1	TRBV14	TRBJ1-2
CAISGGQGQPQHF	TGTGCCATCAGCGGGGGGCAGGGTCAGCCCCAGCATTTT	.	.	TRBV10-3	TRBJ1-5
CASSYRGEPQHF	TGTGCCAGTAGTTACAGGGGCGAGCCCCAGCATTTT	few	TRBD1	TRBV19	TRBJ1-5
CASSPPEAGGQYEQYF	TGTGCCAGCAGTCCTCCAGAAGCGGGAGGGCAGTACGAGCAGTACTTC	.	TRBD2	TRBV6-4	TRBJ2-7
CASSLAGEDTQYF	TGTGCCAGCAGCTTGGCCGGGGAGGATACGCAGTATTTT	.	.	TRBV5-6	TRBJ2-3
CASSLAGDTEAFF	TGTGCCAGCAGCTTAGCAGGGGACACTGAAGCTTTCTTT	.	.	TRBV11-2	TRBJ1-1
CAWMGAWEQFF	TGTGCCTGGATGGGGGCCTGGGAGCAGTTCTTC	.	.	TRBV30	TRBJ2-1
CASSLTRGSRDEQFF	TGTGCCAGCAGTCTTACCCGGGGGTCGAGGGATGAGCAGTTCTTC	.	.	TRBV7-3	TRBJ2-1
CSVEGGTYEQYF	TGCAGCGTTGAGGGGGGAACCTACGAGCAGTACTTC	.	.	TRBV29-1	TRBJ2-7
CASSDSDSNEQFF	TGTGCCAGCAGTGACTCCGACAGCAATGAGCAGTTCTTC	once	.	TRBV6-5	TRBJ2-1
CASSEAGQGGESRKPQHF	TGTGCCAGCAGTGAGGCGGGGCAGGGAGGCGAATCGCGGAAGCCCCAGCATTTT	few	.	TRBV2	TRBJ1-5
CASSFGSGSGNTIYF	TGTGCCAGCAGCTTTGGGTCAGGGTCTGGAAACACCATATATTTT	few	.	TRBV7-9	TRBJ1-3
CASSQPGGVDYGYTF	TGTGCCAGCAGCCAGCCCGGCGGGGTTGACTATGGCTACACCTTC	.	.	TRBV4-2	TRBJ1-2
CAWSRDRASGGYTF	TGTGCCTGGAGCCGGGACAGGGCTTCGGGAGGCTACACCTTC	.	TRBD1	TRBV30	TRBJ1-2
CASSQDGWGGNQPQHF	TGTGCCAGCAGCCAAGATGGGTGGGGGGGCAATCAGCCCCAGCATTTT	.	.	TRBV3-1/TRBV3-2	TRBJ1-5
CASSPPRGRNTEAFF	TGTGCCAGCAGCCCACCCAGGGGGAGAAACACTGAAGCTTTCTTT	.	TRBD1	TRBV7-9	TRBJ1-1
CASSQGEAQGARGQHF	TGCGCCAGCAGCCAAGGGGAGGCACAGGGGGCGCGAGGCCAGCATTTT	.	TRBD1	TRBV4-1	TRBJ1-5
CASSARQVGGNQPQHF	TGTGCCAGCAGCGCCCGACAGGTCGGCGGCAATCAGCCCCAGCATTTT	.	.	TRBV5-5	TRBJ1-5
CASRRTSGTNTDTQYF	TGCGCCAGCAGACGCACTAGCGGTACAAACACAGATACGCAGTATTTT	.	TRBD2	TRBV5-1	TRBJ2-3
CASSPRGGAGNTEAFF	TGTGCCAGTAGCCCTAGAGGGGGCGCGGGGAACACTGAAGCTTTCTTT	.	TRBD1	TRBV19	TRBJ1-1